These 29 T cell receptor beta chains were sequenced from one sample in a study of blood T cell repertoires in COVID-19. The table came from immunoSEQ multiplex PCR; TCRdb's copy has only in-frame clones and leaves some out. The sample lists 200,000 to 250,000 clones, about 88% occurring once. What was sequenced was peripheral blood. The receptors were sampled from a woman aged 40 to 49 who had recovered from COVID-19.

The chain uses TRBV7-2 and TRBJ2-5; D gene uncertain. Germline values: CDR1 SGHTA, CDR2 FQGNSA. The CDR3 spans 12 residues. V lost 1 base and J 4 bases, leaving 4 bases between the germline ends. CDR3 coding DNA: TGTGCCAGCAGCTTAGTCTCAGAGACCCAGTACTTC. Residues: CASSLVSETQYF.

The CDR3: CASSVGQNYNEQFF. CDR3 sequence (DNA): TGTGCCAGCAGCGTGGGACAGAACTACAATGAGCAGTTCTTC. The chain couples TRBV9 to TRBJ2-1, with 7 bases matching TRBD1. Germline CDR1 SGDLS, CDR2 YYNGEE. V dropped 2 bases and J dropped 3; count of bases not matched to a gene: 2. The CDR3 has 14 amino acids.

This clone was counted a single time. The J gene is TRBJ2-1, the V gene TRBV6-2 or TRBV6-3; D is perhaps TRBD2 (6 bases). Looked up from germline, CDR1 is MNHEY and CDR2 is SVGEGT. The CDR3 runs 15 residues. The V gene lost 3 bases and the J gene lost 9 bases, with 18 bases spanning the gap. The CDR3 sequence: CASSYTGGIPPEQFF. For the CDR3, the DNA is TGTGCCAGCAGTTATACCGGCGGGATCCCGCCTGAGCAGTTCTTC.

The CDR3 sequence is CASSTNLGNTIYF. The CDR3, as DNA: TGCGCCAGCAGCACCAATCTAGGAAACACCATATATTTT. The chain joins TRBV5-1 to TRBJ1-3; D unresolved. This CDR3 has 13 amino acids. The germline V gene encodes CDR1 SGHRS and CDR2 YFSETQ. V shed 4 bases and J shed 4 bases, with 9 bases lying between them.

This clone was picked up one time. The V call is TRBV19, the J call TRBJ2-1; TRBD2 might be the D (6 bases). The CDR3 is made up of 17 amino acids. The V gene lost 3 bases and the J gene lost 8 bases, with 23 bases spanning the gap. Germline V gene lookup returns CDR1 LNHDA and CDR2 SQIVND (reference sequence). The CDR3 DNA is TGTGCCAGTAGTATTAGTGGGGGGTCATTAAGGGCAGATGAGCAGTTCTTC. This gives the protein CASSISGGSLRADEQFF.

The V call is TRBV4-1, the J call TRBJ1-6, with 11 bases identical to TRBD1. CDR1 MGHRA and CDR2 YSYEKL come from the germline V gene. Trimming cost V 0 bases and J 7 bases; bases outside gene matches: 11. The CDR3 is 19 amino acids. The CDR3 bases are TGCGCCAGCAGCCAAGATCGTGGGGGGACAGGGGGGAAGAATTCACCCCTCCACTTT. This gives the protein CASSQDRGGTGGKNSPLHF.

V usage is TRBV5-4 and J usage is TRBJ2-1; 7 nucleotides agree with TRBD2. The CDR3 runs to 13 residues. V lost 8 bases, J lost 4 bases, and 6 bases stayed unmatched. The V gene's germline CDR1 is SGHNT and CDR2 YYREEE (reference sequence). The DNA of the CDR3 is TGTGCCAGTAAAGCGGGACCTTACAATGAGCAGTTCTTC. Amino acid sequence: CASKAGPYNEQFF.

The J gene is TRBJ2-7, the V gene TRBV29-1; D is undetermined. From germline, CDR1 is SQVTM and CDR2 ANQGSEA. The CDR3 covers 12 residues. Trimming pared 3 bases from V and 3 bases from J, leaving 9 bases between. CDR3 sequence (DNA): TGCAGCGTTGAGGGCGCAGGCTACGAGCAGTACTTC. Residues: CSVEGAGYEQYF.

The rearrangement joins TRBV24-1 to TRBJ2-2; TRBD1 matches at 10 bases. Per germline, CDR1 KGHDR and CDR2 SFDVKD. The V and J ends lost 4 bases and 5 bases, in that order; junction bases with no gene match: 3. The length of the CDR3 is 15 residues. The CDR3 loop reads CATSDRTGGTGELFF. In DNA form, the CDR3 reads TGTGCCACCAGTGACCGGACAGGGGGTACCGGGGAGCTGTTTTTT.

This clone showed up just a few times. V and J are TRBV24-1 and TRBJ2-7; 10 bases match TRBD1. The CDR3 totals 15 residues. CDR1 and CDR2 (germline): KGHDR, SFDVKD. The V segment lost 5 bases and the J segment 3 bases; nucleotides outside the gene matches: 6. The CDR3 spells CATSGWTGGGYEQYF. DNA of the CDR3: TGTGCCACCAGTGGCTGGACAGGGGGAGGCTACGAGCAGTACTTC.

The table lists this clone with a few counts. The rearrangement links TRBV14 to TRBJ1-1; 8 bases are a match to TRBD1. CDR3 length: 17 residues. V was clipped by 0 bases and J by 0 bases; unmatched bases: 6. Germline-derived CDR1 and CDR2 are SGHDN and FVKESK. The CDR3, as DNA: TGTGCCAGCAGCCAAGAGCCCCGGACAGGGATGAACACTGAAGCTTTCTTT. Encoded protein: CASSQEPRTGMNTEAFF.

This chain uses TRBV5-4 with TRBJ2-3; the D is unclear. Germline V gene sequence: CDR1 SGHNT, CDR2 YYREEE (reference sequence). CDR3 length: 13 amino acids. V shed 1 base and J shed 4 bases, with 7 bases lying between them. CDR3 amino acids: CASSLWPPDTQYF. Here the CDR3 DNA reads TGTGCCAGCAGCTTGTGGCCCCCAGATACGCAGTATTTT.

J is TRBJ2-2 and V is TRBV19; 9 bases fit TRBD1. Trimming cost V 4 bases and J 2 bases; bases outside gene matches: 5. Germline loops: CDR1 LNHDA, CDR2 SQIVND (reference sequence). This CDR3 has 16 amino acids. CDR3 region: CASSTGQGPNTGELFF. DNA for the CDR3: TGTGCCAGTAGTACTGGACAGGGGCCTAACACCGGGGAGCTGTTTTTT.

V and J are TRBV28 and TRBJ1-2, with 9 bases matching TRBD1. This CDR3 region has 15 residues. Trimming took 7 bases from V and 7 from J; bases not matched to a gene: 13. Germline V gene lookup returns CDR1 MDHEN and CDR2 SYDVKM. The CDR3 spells CASILAGTGLSGYTF. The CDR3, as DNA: TGTGCCAGCATCCTGGCAGGGACAGGGCTTAGTGGCTACACCTTC.

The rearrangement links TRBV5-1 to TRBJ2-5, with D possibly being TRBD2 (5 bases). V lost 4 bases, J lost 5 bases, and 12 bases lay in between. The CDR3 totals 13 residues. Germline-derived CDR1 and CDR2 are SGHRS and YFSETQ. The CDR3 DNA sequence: TGCGCCAGCAGCCCCTGGAGGCTGGAGACCCAGTACTTC. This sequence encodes CASSPWRLETQYF.

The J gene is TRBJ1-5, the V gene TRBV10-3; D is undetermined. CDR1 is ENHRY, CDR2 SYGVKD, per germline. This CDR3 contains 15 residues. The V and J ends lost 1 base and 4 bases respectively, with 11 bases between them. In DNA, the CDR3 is TGTGCCATCAGTGAGTTAGGGAGTTATAATCAGCCCCAGCATTTT. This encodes CAISELGSYNQPQHF.

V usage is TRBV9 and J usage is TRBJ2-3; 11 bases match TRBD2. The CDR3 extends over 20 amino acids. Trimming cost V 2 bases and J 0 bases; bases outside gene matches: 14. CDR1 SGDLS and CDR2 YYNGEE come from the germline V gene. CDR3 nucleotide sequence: TGTGCCAGCAGCGTCCTCTCTAGCGGGGGGAACACTCGGAGCACAGATACGCAGTATTTT. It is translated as CASSVLSSGGNTRSTDTQYF.

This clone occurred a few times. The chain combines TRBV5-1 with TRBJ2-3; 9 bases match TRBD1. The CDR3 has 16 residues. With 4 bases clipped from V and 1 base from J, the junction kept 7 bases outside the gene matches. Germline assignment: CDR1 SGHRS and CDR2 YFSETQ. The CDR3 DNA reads TGCGCCAGCAGCCCTGGTAGGGACAGGGGCACAGATACGCAGTATTTT. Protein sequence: CASSPGRDRGTDTQYF.

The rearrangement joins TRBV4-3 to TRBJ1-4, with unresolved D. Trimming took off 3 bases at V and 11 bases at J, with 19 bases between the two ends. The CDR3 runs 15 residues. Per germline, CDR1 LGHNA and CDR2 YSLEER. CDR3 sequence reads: CASSHQSPHGRKLFF. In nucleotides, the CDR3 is TGCGCCAGCAGCCACCAGAGTCCCCACGGGAGGAAACTGTTTTTT.

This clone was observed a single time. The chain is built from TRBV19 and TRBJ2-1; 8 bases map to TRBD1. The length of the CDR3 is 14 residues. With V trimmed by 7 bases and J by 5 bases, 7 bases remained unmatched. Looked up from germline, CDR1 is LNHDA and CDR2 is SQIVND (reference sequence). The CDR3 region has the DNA TGTGCCAGTATGGGACAGGTCGGGGACAATGAGCAGTTCTTC. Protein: CASMGQVGDNEQFF.

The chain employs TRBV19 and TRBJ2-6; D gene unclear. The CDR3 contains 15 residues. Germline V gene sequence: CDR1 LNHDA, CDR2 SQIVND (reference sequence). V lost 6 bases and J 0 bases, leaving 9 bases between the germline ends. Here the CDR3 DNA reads TGTGCCAGTAGCTCACAATACTCTGGGGCCAACGTCCTGACTTTC. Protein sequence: CASSSQYSGANVLTF.

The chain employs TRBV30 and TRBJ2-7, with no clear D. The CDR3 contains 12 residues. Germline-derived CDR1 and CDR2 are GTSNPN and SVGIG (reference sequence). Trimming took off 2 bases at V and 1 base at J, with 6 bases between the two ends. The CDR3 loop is CAWSPQSYEQYF. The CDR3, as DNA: TGTGCCTGGAGTCCACAGTCCTACGAGCAGTACTTC.

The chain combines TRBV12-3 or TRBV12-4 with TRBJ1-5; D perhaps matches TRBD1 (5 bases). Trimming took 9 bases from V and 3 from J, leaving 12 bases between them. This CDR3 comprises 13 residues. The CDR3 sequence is CASATGANQPQHF. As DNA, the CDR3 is TGTGCCAGTGCCACAGGAGCCAATCAGCCCCAGCATTTT.

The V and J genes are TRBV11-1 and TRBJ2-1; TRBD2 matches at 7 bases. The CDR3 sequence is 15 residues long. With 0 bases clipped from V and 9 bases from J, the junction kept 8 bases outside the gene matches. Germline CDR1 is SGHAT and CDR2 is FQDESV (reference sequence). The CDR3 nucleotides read TGTGCCAGCAGCTTAGCGGGAGGGCCTTTGGGTGAGCAGTTCTTC. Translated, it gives CASSLAGGPLGEQFF.

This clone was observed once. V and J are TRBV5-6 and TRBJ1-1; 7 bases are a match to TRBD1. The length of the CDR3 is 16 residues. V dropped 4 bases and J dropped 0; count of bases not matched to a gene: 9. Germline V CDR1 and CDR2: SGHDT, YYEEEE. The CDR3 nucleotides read TGTGCCAGCAGCCGTGGGCAGACAGGGCTGAACACTGAAGCTTTCTTT. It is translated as CASSRGQTGLNTEAFF.

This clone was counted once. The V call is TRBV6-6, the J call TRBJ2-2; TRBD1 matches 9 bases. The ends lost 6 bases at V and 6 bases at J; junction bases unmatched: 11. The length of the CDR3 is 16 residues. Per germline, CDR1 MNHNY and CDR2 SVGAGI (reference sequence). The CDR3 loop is CASRKSGQGDPGELFF. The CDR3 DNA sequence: TGTGCCAGCAGGAAATCGGGACAGGGAGATCCCGGGGAGCTGTTTTTT.

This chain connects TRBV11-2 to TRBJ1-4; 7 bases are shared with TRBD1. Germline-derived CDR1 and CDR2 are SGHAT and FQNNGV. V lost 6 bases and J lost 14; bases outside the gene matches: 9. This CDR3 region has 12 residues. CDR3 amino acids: CASSPQGTELFF. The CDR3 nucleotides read TGTGCCAGCAGTCCCCAGGGGACAGAGCTGTTTTTT.

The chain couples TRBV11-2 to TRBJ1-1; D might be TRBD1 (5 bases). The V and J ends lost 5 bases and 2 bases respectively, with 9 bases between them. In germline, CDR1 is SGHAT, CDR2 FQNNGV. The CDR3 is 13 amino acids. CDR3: CASSHGGNTEAFF. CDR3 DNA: TGTGCCAGCAGCCACGGGGGAAACACTGAAGCTTTCTTT.

The CDR3: CASSKITGGTGAWDEQFF. DNA of the CDR3: TGTGCCAGCAGTAAAATTACCGGGGGGACAGGGGCCTGGGATGAGCAGTTCTTC. V usage is TRBV9 and J usage is TRBJ2-1, with 10 positions matching TRBD1. CDR3 length equals 18 residues. Germline V gene data show CDR1 as SGDLS and CDR2 as YYNGEE. The ends lost 5 bases at V and 8 bases at J; junction bases unmatched: 19.